The sequence of this T cell receptor beta chain was determined in a study of CD8+CD57+ T cells in acquired aplastic anemia. Overall study context: An average of roughly 3 ug of DNA was obtained from sorted CD4+ and CD8+ cells.

The CDR3 sequence is 13 residues long. Germline V gene sequence: CDR1 ENHRY, CDR2 SYGVKD. After removal of 7 bases from V and 2 bases from J, the junction contained 3 bases not matched to a gene. By share of the sample, this clonotype is medium-sized. The antigen is undetermined. Study results and caveats: Patients and controls turned out to have 25 to 35 CD8+ CDR3 sequences in common.

Using genomic DNA as the template, TCR beta VDJ and CDR3 profiling was carried out. TCRdb passed the reads through MiXCR, listing each CDR3 protein once. The data show 74,000 or so distinct CDR3 sequences, 45% to 60% seen once. Sequenced sample: sorted CD4+, CD8+, or CD8+CD57+ T cells (not recorded which) from PBMCs. The TCR comes from a human donor in good health, serving as a control. The chain uses TRBV10-3 and TRBJ2-7; 9 bases agree with TRBD1. DNA for the CDR3: TGTGCCATCAAGGGACAGGGCCCCTACGAGCAGTACTTC. Translating it yields CAIKGQGPYEQYF.